The rows below give T cell receptor beta chains drawn from one sample of a study of breast tumors, draining lymph nodes, adjacent tissues. TCRdb called the multiplex PCR reads again in MiXCR, with one record for every CDR3 protein. In the table there are roughly 100,000 distinct CDR3 sequences, around 30% of which are singletons. The sample was axillary lymph node tissue. The receptors were sampled from a female donor with breast cancer. Some clones in this sample may be carry-over from other donors' samples. Each CDR3 is given with its conserved first and last residue.

V,J,CDR3
TRBV9,TRBJ2-3,CASSFTGTGGIEQYF
TRBV7-8,TRBJ1-1,CASSLQGNREAFF
TRBV12-3/TRBV12-4,TRBJ2-4,CASSFRGRADIQYF
TRBV7-3,TRBJ2-2,CASSWLVGGGTGELFF
TRBV2,TRBJ1-1,CASRSRDRNTGAFF
TRBV4-1,TRBJ2-1,CASSPTGVSYNEQFF
TRBV7-9,TRBJ2-7,CASSFPRTGRKEQATYEQYF
TRBV2,TRBJ2-7,CASSSPGQKIYEQYF
TRBV5-1,TRBJ2-1,CASSPLYSSYNEQFF
TRBV5-1,TRBJ2-2,CASSLGQGADTGELFF
TRBV20-1,TRBJ1-5,CSAKLGGSNQPRHF
TRBV7-9,TRBJ2-7,CASSEGLAGGEQYF
TRBV10-3,TRBJ2-1,CAIASGDNNEQFF
TRBV13,TRBJ1-2,CASSSSRTYGYTF
TRBV5-6,TRBJ2-2,CASSLVSGLAGELFF
TRBV7-9,TRBJ1-2,CASSSLGQGSSYTF
TRBV5-1,TRBJ2-7,CASSSAGEGYEQYF
TRBV29-1,TRBJ2-3,CSVEGVIPHDTQYF
TRBV2,TRBJ1-2,CASSEAGRNYGYTF
TRBV30,TRBJ2-3,CAWSVSGSSSDTQYF
TRBV9,TRBJ2-2,CASSVGDSGRFGELFF
TRBV5-6,TRBJ1-2,CASSLVSTRSTRYGYTF
TRBV7-3,TRBJ2-1,CASSLTATSGGYNEQFF
TRBV20-1,TRBJ2-1,CSARGPGSSYNEQFF